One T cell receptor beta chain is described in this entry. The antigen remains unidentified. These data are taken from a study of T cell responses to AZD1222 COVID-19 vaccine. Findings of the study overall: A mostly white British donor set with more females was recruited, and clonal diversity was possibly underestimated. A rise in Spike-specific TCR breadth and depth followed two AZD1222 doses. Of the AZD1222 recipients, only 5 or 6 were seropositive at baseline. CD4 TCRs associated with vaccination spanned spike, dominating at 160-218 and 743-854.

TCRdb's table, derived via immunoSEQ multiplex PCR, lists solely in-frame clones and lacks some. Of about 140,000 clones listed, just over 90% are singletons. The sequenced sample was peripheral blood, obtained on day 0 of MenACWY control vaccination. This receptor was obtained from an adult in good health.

The CDR3 nucleotides read TGTGCCTTGGGGAGGGCTCAGGCTGAAGCTTTCTTT. It yields the protein CALGRAQAEAFF. This chain joins TRBV7-9 and TRBJ1-1, with D uncertain. CDR1 and CDR2 (germline): SEHNR, FQNEAQ (reference sequence). V lost 11 bases, J lost 6 bases, and 16 bases lay in between. The CDR3 is 12 amino acids.